The text below deals with one T cell receptor beta chain. Its antigen is currently unknown. This sample was taken from a study of OX40 agonist ivuxolimab in advanced cancers. In the study overall: Those enrolled were 82.7% male, with a mean age of approximately 60 years and ages from roughly 20 to 85.

Study-level findings and limits: There was clonal expansion of CD4+ and CD8+ blood T cells by week 6 at 0.1 to 3.0 mg/kg.

The CDR3 is 16 amino acids. The V gene's germline CDR1 is SGHTA and CDR2 FQGNSA. The V gene end was trimmed by 3 bases and the J gene end by 0 bases; junction bases not matched to a gene: 6. Measured with immunoSEQ multiplex PCR; TCRdb has only the in-frame clones, and not every one. The repertoire includes 60,000 to 75,000 clones, 70% to 90% of them detected once, and roughly 5.1% sits in the top ten. The J gene is TRBJ1-1, the V gene TRBV7-2, with 8 bases that match TRBD1. The receptor comes from an adult with an advanced solid tumor such as melanoma, head and neck, liver or kidney cancer. The sample here was CD4+ or CD8+ T cells sorted from blood, taken in a trial of the OX40 agonist ivuxolimab. For the CDR3, the DNA is TGTGCCAGCAGCTTTGGACAGGGAGTTATGAACACTGAAGCTTTCTTT. Its protein product is CASSFGQGVMNTEAFF.